These 5 T cell receptor beta chains were all obtained from the same sample, sequenced in a study of shared T cell receptors in the human thymus. Sequencing used immunoSEQ multiplex PCR; TCRdb keeps in-frame clones, though not all of them. Of hundreds of thousands of clones listed, 75% to 85% were seen once; the top ten hold roughly 0.013%. The data also belong to a second study, concerning human thymus T cells.

Sequencing was done on a sample of thymocytes. The receptor set was obtained from a boy under three years old with a congenital heart defect.

V usage is TRBV29-1 and J usage is TRBJ2-2; 7 nucleotides agree with TRBD2. CDR3 size: 15 residues. The J segment lost 5 bases and the V segment lost 5 bases, leaving 11 bases of the junction unmatched. Germline CDR1 is SQVTM and CDR2 is ANQGSEA. The CDR3 region is CSVSPRGSGTGELFF. As DNA, the CDR3 is TGCAGCGTTAGTCCCCGCGGGAGTGGTACCGGGGAGCTGTTTTTT.

The CDR3 region has the DNA TGTGCCAGCAGCCACGGGACTAGAGTCCTCAATGAGCAGTTCTTC. This gives the protein CASSHGTRVLNEQFF. The V and J genes are TRBV5-6 and TRBJ2-1, with 8 nucleotides matching TRBD2. Trimming took 4 bases from V and 6 from J; bases not matched to a gene: 9. Germline CDR1 SGHDT, CDR2 YYEEEE. This CDR3 is built from 15 residues. Full variable domain (remainder filled in from reference TRBV5-6 and TRBJ2-1): DAGVTQSPTHLIKTRGQQVTLRCSPKSGHDTVSWYQQALGQGPQFIFQYYEEEERQRGNFPDRFSGHQFPNYSSELNVNALLLGDSALYLCASSHGTRVLNEQFFGPGTRLTVL.

This clone was seen a single time. V usage is TRBV5-1 and J usage is TRBJ1-1, with 8 positions matching TRBD1. Per the germline V gene, CDR1 is SGHRS and CDR2 is YFSETQ. The CDR3 runs to 14 residues. After removal of 5 bases from V and 3 bases from J, the junction contained 6 bases not matched to a gene. CDR3 sequence (DNA): TGCGCCAGCAGGGGGACAGGCCGGGACACTGAAGCTTTCTTT. It yields the protein CASRGTGRDTEAFF.

The J gene is TRBJ2-7, the V gene TRBV6-5; TRBD1 matches 11 bases. Looked up from germline, CDR1 is MNHEY and CDR2 is SVGAGI. J was trimmed by 5 bases and V by 4 bases; bases with no gene match: 10. The CDR3 runs to 16 residues. The CDR3 sequence: CASSFIRDRGSHEQYF. The CDR3 DNA is TGTGCCAGCAGTTTCATCCGGGACAGGGGGTCTCACGAGCAGTACTTC.

The rearrangement links TRBV27 to TRBJ2-7; 11 nucleotides line up with TRBD2. This CDR3 has 17 amino acids. CDR1 and CDR2 from the germline V gene are MNHEY and SMNVEV (reference sequence). Unmatched junction bases numbered 9, after V lost 0 bases and J lost 5 bases. CDR3 nucleotide sequence: TGTGCCAGCAGTTTATCGGGACTAGCGGAGAGCGGCGACGAGCAGTACTTC. Encoded protein: CASSLSGLAESGDEQYF.